A selection of T cell receptor beta chains follows, all from one sample in a study of memory CD4+ T cells and cytomegalovirus serostatus. Sequencing used immunoSEQ multiplex PCR; TCRdb keeps in-frame clones, though not all of them. The sample comprises just over 40,000 clones, more than 75% of which are singletons, and about 0.79% rests with the top ten. Input material: memory CD4+ T cells from blood. These TCRs come from an adult in good health and CMV-seronegative. CDR3s include the opening cysteine and the closing phenylalanine or tryptophan. The D gene is left open where the match is weak. Clone size is given for some rows only: seen once, a few or many times, or a class if the clone is expanded.

clone_size,j_call,d_call,v_call,cdr3_nt,cdr3_aa
.,TRBJ2-1,TRBD1,TRBV5-6,TGTGCCAGCAGCTTGGGACAGGGTTTCAATGAGCAGTTCTTC,CASSLGQGFNEQFF
once,TRBJ1-5,.,TRBV7-9,TGTGCCAGCAGCCCCAGGGCGGATCAGCCCCAGCATTTT,CASSPRADQPQHF
.,TRBJ1-3,.,TRBV5-1,TGCGCCAGCAGCCTGGAGGGGTTTAAAGGAAACACCATATATTTT,CASSLEGFKGNTIYF
few,TRBJ1-6,.,TRBV6-4,TGTGCCAGCAGTGCCTCCGGGACGGATAATTCACCCCTCCACTTT,CASSASGTDNSPLHF
.,TRBJ2-7,TRBD1,TRBV5-1,TGCGCCAGCAGCTTAGATACAGGGGCCCAGTACTTC,CASSLDTGAQYF
few,TRBJ2-5,.,TRBV4-1,TGCGCCAGCAGCCAAGAAGGGGGGCGCGGGCAGACCCAGTACTTC,CASSQEGGRGQTQYF
.,TRBJ2-2,.,TRBV5-1,TGCGCCAGCAGGGAGATACGGGGCCTCGGGGAGCTGTTTTTT,CASREIRGLGELFF
few,TRBJ1-1,.,TRBV7-9,TGTGCCAGCAGCATAGAGAAGTACACTGAAGCTTTCTTT,CASSIEKYTEAFF
.,TRBJ1-1,.,TRBV18,TGTGCCAGCTCACCAGAGTCGGGGGGCGTAGGAGCTTTCTTT,CASSPESGGVGAFF
.,TRBJ1-6,TRBD1,TRBV7-2,TGTGCCAGCAGCCCCTGGGACAGCTCCTATTCACCCCTCCACTTT,CASSPWDSSYSPLHF
.,TRBJ1-1,.,TRBV5-1,TGCGCCAGCAGACGCTTGGGGAAGAACACTGAAGCTTTCTTT,CASRRLGKNTEAFF
.,TRBJ2-3,.,TRBV6-1,TGTGCCAGCAGTGAGGGTAGCGGTTACACAGATACGCAGTATTTT,CASSEGSGYTDTQYF
.,TRBJ2-7,.,TRBV11-2,TGTGCCAGCAGCTTTCAGTCCTACGAGCAGTACTTC,CASSFQSYEQYF
.,TRBJ1-1,TRBD1,TRBV2,TGTGCCAGCAGTGTCAGGGGGCTCAGAATAATGCACACTGAAGCTTTCTTT,CASSVRGLRIMHTEAFF
.,TRBJ2-2,TRBD1,TRBV6-5,TGTGCCAGCATTTCCGGGACAGGCCGGGCCGGGGAGCTGTTTTTT,CASISGTGRAGELFF
.,TRBJ1-1,.,TRBV6-5,TGTGCCAGCAGGCTGAACACTGAAGCTTTCTTT,CASRLNTEAFF
.,TRBJ2-2,.,TRBV19,TGTGCCAGTAGACAGCCTTTCACCGGGGAGCTGTTTTTT,CASRQPFTGELFF
once,TRBJ2-2,.,TRBV2,TGTGCCAGCGGACGTGTTGAGGCCGGGGAGCTGTTTTTT,CASGRVEAGELFF
few,TRBJ1-5,.,TRBV30,TGTGCCTGGAGTGTAGTAGGAGGGGAAAATCAGCCCCAGCATTTT,CAWSVVGGENQPQHF
.,TRBJ1-1,.,TRBV18,TGTGCCAGCTCGGCCAGGACGGTGAACACTGAAGCTTTCTTT,CASSARTVNTEAFF
.,TRBJ2-3,TRBD2,TRBV7-3,TGTGCCAGCAGCTTAGGCGGGGGGGCCGCAGATACGCAGTATTTT,CASSLGGGAADTQYF
.,TRBJ1-5,.,TRBV6-5,TGTGCCAGCGGGGGCAGAGGCAATCAGCCCCAGCATTTT,CASGGRGNQPQHF
.,TRBJ2-3,.,TRBV5-4,TGTGCCAGCAGCTTGGTGGGTACAGATACGCAGTATTTT,CASSLVGTDTQYF
.,TRBJ2-1,.,TRBV4-3,TGCGCCAGCAGCCCCATCGTAGCTAGCCAGGTCAATGAGCAGTTCTTC,CASSPIVASQVNEQFF
.,TRBJ2-5,TRBD1,TRBV7-6,TGTGCCAGCAGCCAACGGTACAGGGGATCGCAAGAGACCCAGTACTTC,CASSQRYRGSQETQYF
.,TRBJ2-2,.,TRBV5-1,TGCGCCAGCCAGAGGGGCTTAGACACCGGGGAGCTGTTTTTT,CASQRGLDTGELFF
.,TRBJ2-3,.,TRBV14,TGTGCCAGCAGCCAAGTGATGGCAGATACGCAGTATTTT,CASSQVMADTQYF
.,TRBJ1-1,.,TRBV30,TGTGCCTGGGGAGCGGGGGGCGCCGGCACTGAAGCTTTCTTT,CAWGAGGAGTEAFF
.,TRBJ1-5,.,TRBV7-2,TGTGCCAGCAGCACCCACGGCAATCAGCCCCAGCATTTT,CASSTHGNQPQHF
.,TRBJ2-2,TRBD1,TRBV9,TGTGCCAGCAGCATAAGGGGACAGTTAGTAACGAACACCGGGGAGCTGTTTTTT,CASSIRGQLVTNTGELFF
few,TRBJ2-2,.,TRBV5-4,TGTGCCAGCAGACCCACCGGGGCGACGAACACCGGGGAGCTGTTTTTT,CASRPTGATNTGELFF
once,TRBJ2-2,.,TRBV2,TGTGCCAGCAGTGATACTGTCCTCGGGAATCTGAACACCGGGGAGCTGTTTTTT,CASSDTVLGNLNTGELFF
once,TRBJ2-3,TRBD1,TRBV5-4,TGTGCCAGCAGCCAAGGACAGGGGAGCACAGATACGCAGTATTTT,CASSQGQGSTDTQYF
.,TRBJ2-1,.,TRBV7-9,TGTGCCAGCAGCCGGGAGAGAGTACAGGGAGGTAGGGAGCAGTTCTTC,CASSRERVQGGREQFF
.,TRBJ1-1,TRBD1,TRBV4-1,TGCGCCAGCAGCCCTTCCGGGACAGACAACACTGAAGCTTTCTTT,CASSPSGTDNTEAFF
.,TRBJ1-2,.,TRBV15,TGTGCCACCAGCAGTCCTGAAGGGTCCCTCTATGGCTACACCTTC,CATSSPEGSLYGYTF
.,TRBJ2-7,.,TRBV13,TGTGCCAGCAGCTTACCAGGGGGGTCGTACGAGCAGTACTTC,CASSLPGGSYEQYF
.,TRBJ2-6,.,TRBV5-1,TGCGCCAGCAGACAGGGTCTTGGGGCCAACGTCCTGACTTTC,CASRQGLGANVLTF
.,TRBJ1-2,.,TRBV6-6,TGTGCCAGCAGTTACTCGAAGTTAGGGAGGCATGGCTACACCTTC,CASSYSKLGRHGYTF
.,TRBJ1-2,TRBD1,TRBV7-8,TGTGCCAGCAGCTTGGGGACAGGGTATGGCTACACCTTC,CASSLGTGYGYTF
.,TRBJ2-7,.,TRBV2,TGTGCCAGCAATTTATTTCCCAGAACCTACGAGCAGTACTTC,CASNLFPRTYEQYF
.,TRBJ2-1,.,TRBV6-6,TGTGCCAGCAGTTCCACAGGGAATGAGCAGTTCTTC,CASSSTGNEQFF
medium-sized,TRBJ1-6,.,TRBV2,TGTGCCAGCAGAGCGACGGGGAGTAATAATTCACCCCTCCACTTT,CASRATGSNNSPLHF
.,TRBJ2-3,.,TRBV25-1,TGTGCCAGCAGGGAAGAGTCCACAGATACGCAGTATTTT,CASREESTDTQYF
few,TRBJ1-1,TRBD1,TRBV6-5,TGTGCCAGCAGTTACGGAAACAGGGGGAACACTGAAGCTTTCTTT,CASSYGNRGNTEAFF
.,TRBJ1-4,.,TRBV5-1,TGCGCCAGCAGCCACGACAGAGGAGGGGTGGATGAAAAACTGTTTTTT,CASSHDRGGVDEKLFF
.,TRBJ1-5,TRBD1,TRBV28,TGTGCCAGCAGTTTCCTCACAGGGGGCAATCAGCCCCAGCATTTT,CASSFLTGGNQPQHF
once,TRBJ2-5,TRBD1,TRBV11-2,TGTGCCAGCAGCTTGACAGGGCTACAGGTGGAGACCCAGTACTTC,CASSLTGLQVETQYF
.,TRBJ2-3,.,TRBV18,TGTGCCAGCTCACCCTATAATACGCAGTATTTT,CASSPYNTQYF
.,TRBJ1-1,.,TRBV2,TGTGCCAGCAGACCCGAGTTACAGGGAAAGGTTACAGCTTTCTTT,CASRPELQGKVTAFF
once,TRBJ1-6,.,TRBV6-5,TGTGCCAGCAGACAACGACCCGACTATAATTCACCCCTCCACTTT,CASRQRPDYNSPLHF
.,TRBJ1-2,.,TRBV6-5,TGTGCCAGCGGATATTACGAAGGCTACACCTTC,CASGYYEGYTF